Included here is one TCR beta chain sequence, with context. The data derive from a study of T cell changes during pregnancy in multiple sclerosis. Libraries were prepared by immunoSEQ multiplex PCR; TCRdb keeps only in-frame clonotypes and omits some of them. The sample holds 75,000 to 80,000 clones; 93% are singletons and the top ten take 0.65% to 0.95%. The source is a female donor in good health, enrolled as a control in a pregnancy study. The source material was peripheral blood, sampled in the second trimester of pregnancy.

CDR3 in amino acids: CASSRHRADNEKLFF. CDR3 nucleotides: TGTGCCAGCAGCCGCCACAGGGCGGATAATGAAAAACTGTTTTTT. The chain combines TRBV7-9 with TRBJ1-4; TRBD1 is a possible D gene (6 bases). This CDR3 has 15 residues. Deletions cut 5 bases from V and 4 bases from J, with 14 bases between. Germline CDR1 reads SEHNR; CDR2 reads FQNEAQ (reference sequence).